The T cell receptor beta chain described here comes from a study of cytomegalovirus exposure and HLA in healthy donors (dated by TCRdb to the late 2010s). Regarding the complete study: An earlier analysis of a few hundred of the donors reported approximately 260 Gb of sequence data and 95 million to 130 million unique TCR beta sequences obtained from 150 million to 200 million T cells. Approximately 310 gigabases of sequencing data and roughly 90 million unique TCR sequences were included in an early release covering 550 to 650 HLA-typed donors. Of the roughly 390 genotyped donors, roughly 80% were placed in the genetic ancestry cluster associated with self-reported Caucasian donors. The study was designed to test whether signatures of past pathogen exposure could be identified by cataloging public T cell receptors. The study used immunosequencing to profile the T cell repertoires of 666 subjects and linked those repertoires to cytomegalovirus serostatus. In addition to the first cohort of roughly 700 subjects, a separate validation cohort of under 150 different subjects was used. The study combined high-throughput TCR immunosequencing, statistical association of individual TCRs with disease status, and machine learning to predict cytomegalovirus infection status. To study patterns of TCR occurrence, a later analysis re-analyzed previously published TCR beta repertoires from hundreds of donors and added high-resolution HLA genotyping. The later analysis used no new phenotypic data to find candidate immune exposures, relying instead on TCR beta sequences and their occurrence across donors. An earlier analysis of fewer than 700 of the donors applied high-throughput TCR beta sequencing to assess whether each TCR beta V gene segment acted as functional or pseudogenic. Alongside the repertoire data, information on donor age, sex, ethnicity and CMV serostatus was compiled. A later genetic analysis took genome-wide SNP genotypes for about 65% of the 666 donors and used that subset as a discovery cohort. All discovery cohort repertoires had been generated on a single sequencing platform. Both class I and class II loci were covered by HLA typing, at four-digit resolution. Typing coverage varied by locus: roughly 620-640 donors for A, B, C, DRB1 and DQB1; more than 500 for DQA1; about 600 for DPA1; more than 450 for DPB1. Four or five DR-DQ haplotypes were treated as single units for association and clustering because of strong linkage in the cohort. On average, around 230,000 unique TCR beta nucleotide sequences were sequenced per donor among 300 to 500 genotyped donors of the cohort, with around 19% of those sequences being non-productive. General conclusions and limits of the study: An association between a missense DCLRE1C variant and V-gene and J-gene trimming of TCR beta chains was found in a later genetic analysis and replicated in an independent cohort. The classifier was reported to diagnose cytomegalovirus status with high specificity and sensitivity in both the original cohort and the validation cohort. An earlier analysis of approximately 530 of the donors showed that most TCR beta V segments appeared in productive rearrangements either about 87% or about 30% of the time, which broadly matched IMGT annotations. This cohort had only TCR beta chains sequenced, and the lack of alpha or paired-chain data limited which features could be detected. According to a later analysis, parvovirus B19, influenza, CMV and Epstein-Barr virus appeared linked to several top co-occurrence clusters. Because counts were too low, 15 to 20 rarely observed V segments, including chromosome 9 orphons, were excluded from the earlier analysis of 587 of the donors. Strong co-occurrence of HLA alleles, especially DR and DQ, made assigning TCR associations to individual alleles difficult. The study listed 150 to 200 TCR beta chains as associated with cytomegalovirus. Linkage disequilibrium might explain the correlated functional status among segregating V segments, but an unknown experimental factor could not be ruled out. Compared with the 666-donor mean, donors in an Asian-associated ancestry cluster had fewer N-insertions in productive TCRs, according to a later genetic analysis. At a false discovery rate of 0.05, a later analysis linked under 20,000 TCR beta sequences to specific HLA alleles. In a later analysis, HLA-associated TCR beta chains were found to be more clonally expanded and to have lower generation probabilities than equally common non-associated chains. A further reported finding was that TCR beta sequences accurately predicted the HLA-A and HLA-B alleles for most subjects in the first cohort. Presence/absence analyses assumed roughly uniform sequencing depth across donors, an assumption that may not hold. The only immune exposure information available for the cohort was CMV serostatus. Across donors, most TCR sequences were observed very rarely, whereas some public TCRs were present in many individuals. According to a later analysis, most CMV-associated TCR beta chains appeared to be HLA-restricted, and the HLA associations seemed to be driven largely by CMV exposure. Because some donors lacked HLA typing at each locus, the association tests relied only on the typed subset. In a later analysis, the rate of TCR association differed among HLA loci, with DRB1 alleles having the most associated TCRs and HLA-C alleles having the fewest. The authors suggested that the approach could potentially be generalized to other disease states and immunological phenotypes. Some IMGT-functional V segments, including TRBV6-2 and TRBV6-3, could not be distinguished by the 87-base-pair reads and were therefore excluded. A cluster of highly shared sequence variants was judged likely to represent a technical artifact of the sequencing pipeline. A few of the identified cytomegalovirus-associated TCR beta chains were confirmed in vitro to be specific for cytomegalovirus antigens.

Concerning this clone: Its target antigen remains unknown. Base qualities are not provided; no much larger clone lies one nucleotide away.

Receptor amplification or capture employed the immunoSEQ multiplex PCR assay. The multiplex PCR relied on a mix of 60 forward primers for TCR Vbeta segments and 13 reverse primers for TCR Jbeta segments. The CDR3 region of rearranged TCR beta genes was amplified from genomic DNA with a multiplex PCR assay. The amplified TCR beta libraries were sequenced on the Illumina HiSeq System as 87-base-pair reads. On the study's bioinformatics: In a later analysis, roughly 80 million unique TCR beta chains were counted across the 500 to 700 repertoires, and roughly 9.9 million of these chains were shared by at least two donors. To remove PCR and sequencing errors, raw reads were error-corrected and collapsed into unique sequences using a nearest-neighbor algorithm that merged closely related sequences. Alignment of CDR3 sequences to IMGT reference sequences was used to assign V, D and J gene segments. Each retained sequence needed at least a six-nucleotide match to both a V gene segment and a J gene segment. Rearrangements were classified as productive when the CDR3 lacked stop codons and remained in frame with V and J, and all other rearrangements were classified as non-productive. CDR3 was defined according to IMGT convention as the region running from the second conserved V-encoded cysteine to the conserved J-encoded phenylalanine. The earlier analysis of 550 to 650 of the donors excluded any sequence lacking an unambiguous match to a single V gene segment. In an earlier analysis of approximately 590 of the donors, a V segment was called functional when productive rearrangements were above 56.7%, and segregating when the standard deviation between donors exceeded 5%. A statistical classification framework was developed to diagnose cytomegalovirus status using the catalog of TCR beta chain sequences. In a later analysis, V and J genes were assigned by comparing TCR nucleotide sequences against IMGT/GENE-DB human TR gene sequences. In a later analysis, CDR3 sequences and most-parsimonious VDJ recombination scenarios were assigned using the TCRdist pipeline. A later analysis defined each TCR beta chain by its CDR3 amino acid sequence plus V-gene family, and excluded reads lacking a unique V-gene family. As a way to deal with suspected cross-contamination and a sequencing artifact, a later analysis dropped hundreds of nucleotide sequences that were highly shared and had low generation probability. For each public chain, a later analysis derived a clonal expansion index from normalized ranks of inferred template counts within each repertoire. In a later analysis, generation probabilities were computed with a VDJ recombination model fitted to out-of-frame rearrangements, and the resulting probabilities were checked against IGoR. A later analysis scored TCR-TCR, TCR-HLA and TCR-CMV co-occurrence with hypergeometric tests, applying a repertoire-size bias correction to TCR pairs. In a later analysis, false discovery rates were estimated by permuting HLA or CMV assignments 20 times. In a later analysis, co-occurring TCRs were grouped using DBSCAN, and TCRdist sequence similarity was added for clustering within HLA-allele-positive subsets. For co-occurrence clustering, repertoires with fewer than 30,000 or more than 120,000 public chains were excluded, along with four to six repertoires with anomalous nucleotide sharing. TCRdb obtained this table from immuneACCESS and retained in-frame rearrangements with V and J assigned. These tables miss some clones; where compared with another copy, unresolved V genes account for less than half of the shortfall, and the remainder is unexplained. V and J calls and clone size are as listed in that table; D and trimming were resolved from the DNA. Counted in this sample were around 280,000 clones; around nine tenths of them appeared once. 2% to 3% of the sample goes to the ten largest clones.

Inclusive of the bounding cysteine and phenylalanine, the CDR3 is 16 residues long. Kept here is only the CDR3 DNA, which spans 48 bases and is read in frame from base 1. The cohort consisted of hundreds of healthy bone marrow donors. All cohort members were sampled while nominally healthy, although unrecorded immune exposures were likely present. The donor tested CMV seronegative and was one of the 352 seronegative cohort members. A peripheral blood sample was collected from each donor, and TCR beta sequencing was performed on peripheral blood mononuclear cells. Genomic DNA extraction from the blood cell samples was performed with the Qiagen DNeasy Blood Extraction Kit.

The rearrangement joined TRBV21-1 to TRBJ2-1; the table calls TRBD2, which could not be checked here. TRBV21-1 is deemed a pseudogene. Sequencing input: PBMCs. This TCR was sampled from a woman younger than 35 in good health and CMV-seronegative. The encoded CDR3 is CASSKGPRVSYNEQFF. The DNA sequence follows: TGTGCCAGCAGCAAAGGCCCTCGGGTATCCTACAATGAGCAGTTCTTC.